The entry below gives a single TCR beta chain sequence along with its context. This clonotype has only a few counts. What this receptor recognizes is not known. Base qualities were left out, and no much larger clone turns up one base away. TCR cDNA was made using 5'RACE template switching, a step that added a universal primer site and unique molecular identifiers. Priming of cDNA synthesis was performed from both the TCR alpha and TCR beta constant segments. Two PCR steps were used to amplify libraries, with sample barcodes and sequencing adapters being added in the second step. Sequencing of the libraries was done on either Illumina HiSeq 2500 (2x100 bp) or NovaSeq (2x150 bp). The study's processing was this. Reads were demultiplexed and collapsed into UMI consensus sequences with MIGEC, and V(D)J alignment was performed with MiXCR. Clonotypes responding to the vaccine were identified with edgeR on replicate PBMC samples, with the criteria of FDR below 0.01 and a log2 fold change above 5 up to day 15. CD4 or CD8 identity was assigned to each bulk clonotype according to whether the clonotype was present at higher abundance in the sequenced CD4 repertoire or the sequenced CD8 repertoire. The public reads were reprocessed in TCRdb via fastp at Q25 and MiXCR, keeping in-frame beta chains. Rows are combined by CDR3 protein, so each entry shows the most common genes and DNA. TCRdb, not the authors, supplied the V and J calls. Across this sample there are about 510,000 distinct CDR3 sequences, with about a fifth seen only once. The top ten clones comprise roughly a sixth of the sample.

The CDR3, from cysteine to phenylalanine, totals 13 residues. Of all the DNA, just the CDR3 is kept, 39 bases in frame from base 1. At the junction V is shortened by 3 bases and J by 7 bases, with 13 bases in between. From the germline V gene, CDR1 is SGHRS and CDR2 is YFSETQ. This record belongs to a study of T cells after yellow fever vaccination (dated by TCRdb to 2018 to 2020). A note on the overall study: The SMART-Seq v4 Ultra Low Input RNA kit was used to prepare libraries from fractions with low cell numbers. To track T-cell clones before and after primary and booster YFV17D yellow fever vaccination, bulk TCR alpha and beta repertoires were sequenced longitudinally. Two healthy male donors made up the cohort, one aged 18 to 29 years and the other aged 30 to 39 years. Blood was collected at multiple timepoints before and after primary and secondary immunization, and bulk PBMC replicates and cell subsets were isolated.

General study outcomes and caveats: After the booster, most clones that had expanded after primary vaccination were detected again (about 95% of CD4 and roughly nine tenths of CD8), suggesting broad maintenance of memory. The secondary T-cell response was weaker than the primary response but faster, peaking on day 5 instead of day 15. Because abundant contaminating clonotypes from the bulk population could be contained in FACS-sorted repertoires, computational filtering was required. A small share of clonotypes was detected in both CD4 and CD8 compartments, with the overlap likely arising from convergent recombination. The study included only a couple of donors, which limits how far the findings can be generalized.

The treatment or condition tag for this specimen amounts to: live attenuated yellow fever vaccine strain. At each blood-draw timepoint, two biological replicates of bulk PBMCs were obtained. A standard Ficoll-Paque protocol was used to isolate PBMCs from peripheral blood. TriZol was used to extract RNA from bulk PBMCs, CD4 and CD8 fractions, and dextramer-positive and dextramer-negative fractions. This sequence was found in a man in his late teens or twenties who received the YFV17D yellow fever vaccine. The sequence is built from TRBV5-1 and TRBJ1-2; 6 matching bases give a weak D call of TRBD1. The sequenced sample was PBMCs, obtained 21 days after the first yellow fever vaccination. DNA sequence: TGCGCCAGCAGCTCAGGGGCAAAACTTGGCTACACCTTC. Its protein product is CASSSGAKLGYTF.